Listed here is a single T cell receptor (beta chain). This specimen comes from a study of blood T cells in healthy people across ages. The second PCR ran about 6 to 12 cycles with a sample-barcoded 5' primer and J-beta primers. Via MiXCR, TCRdb re-called the 5' RACE reads, giving one row per CDR3 protein. The data hold about 1.6 million distinct CDR3 sequences, with about 31% observed a single time. V lost 5 bases and J lost 5, with 12 bases in between. Looked up from germline, CDR1 is SGHTA and CDR2 is FQGNSA. This CDR3 spans 14 amino acids. Sequenced material: blood. This chain links TRBV7-2 with TRBJ2-2; D might be TRBD2 (5 bases). This clonotype was obtained from a woman aged 30 to 39 in good health. The DNA of the CDR3 is TGTGCCAGCAGCCGCGTAAGAGGGACCGGGGAGCTGTTTTTT. This sequence encodes CASSRVRGTGELFF. Full variable domain (remainder filled in from reference TRBV7-2 and TRBJ2-2): GAGVSQSPSNKVTEKGKDVELRCDPISGHTALYWYRQSLGQGLEFLIYFQGNSAPDKSGLPSDRFSAERTGGSVSTLTIQRTQQEDSAVYLCASSRVRGTGELFFGEGSRLTVL.